This TCR beta chain was identified in a study of T-cell memory formation after mild COVID-19. Via MiXCR, TCRdb re-called the 5' RACE reads, giving one row per CDR3 protein. Counted here are some 180,000 distinct CDR3 sequences, about 18% occurring once; the ten biggest clones make up roughly 3.9%. CDR3 size: 14 residues. V lost 1 base, J lost 8 bases, and 13 bases lay in between. Germline CDR1 is SGHVS and CDR2 is FQNEAQ. Points on this clonotype: Its antigen is not known.

Study findings and constraints: Some responding clones appeared in pre-infection memory, suggesting cross-reactive memory joined. Among CD4+ contracting clones, most were CM and EM, and CD8+ ones EMRA. A second wave of clones peaked on day 37, and their SARS-CoV-2 specificity went unconfirmed. Clones shrinking from day 15 to 85 showed even CD4/CD8 mixes; later expanders tilted CD4+.

The J gene is TRBJ2-3, the V gene TRBV7-8; D may be TRBD2 (5 bases). The sample was PBMCs or a T cell subset sorted from them (not recorded which). This clonotype was sampled from a man between 18 and 35 years old who had mild COVID-19 (a few samples of this study predate the infection). Cell type and time point are not known. The CDR3 nucleotides are TGTGCCAGCAGCTTAGAATTGGCGAGCGGTACGCAGTATTTT. Translating it yields CASSLELASGTQYF.